This TCR beta chain is drawn from a study of cytomegalovirus exposure and HLA in healthy donors. Overall study: Around 80 million unique TCR sequences came from HLA-typed donors in an early release.

CDR1 is LNHDA and CDR2 is SQIVND in the germline V gene (reference sequence). The CDR3 runs to 13 residues. After removal of 6 bases from V and 6 bases from J, the junction contained 5 bases not matched to a gene. In the case of this clone: What it binds is unknown.

Study-wide results and caveats: Cytomegalovirus association was listed for about 150 TCR beta chains. Reportedly, cytomegalovirus status was diagnosed with high sensitivity and specificity.

PCR involved 60 Vbeta and 13 Jbeta primers. Authors' methods: A follow-up analysis tallied around 80 million unique TCR beta chains, roughly 11 million shared. TCRdb's table, derived via immunoSEQ multiplex PCR, lists solely in-frame clones and lacks some. V, J and clone size derive from that table, while D and trimming were established from the DNA sequence. In all, the sample yields about 130,000 clones. Sequencing used PBMCs. The receptor was derived from a man aged 40-49 years in good health and CMV-seronegative. This chain uses TRBV19 with TRBJ2-4, with 7 bases identical to TRBD1. This chain's CDR3 is CASSTGEGNIQYF. The CDR3 region has the DNA TGTGCCAGTAGCACAGGGGAAGGAAACATTCAGTACTTC.